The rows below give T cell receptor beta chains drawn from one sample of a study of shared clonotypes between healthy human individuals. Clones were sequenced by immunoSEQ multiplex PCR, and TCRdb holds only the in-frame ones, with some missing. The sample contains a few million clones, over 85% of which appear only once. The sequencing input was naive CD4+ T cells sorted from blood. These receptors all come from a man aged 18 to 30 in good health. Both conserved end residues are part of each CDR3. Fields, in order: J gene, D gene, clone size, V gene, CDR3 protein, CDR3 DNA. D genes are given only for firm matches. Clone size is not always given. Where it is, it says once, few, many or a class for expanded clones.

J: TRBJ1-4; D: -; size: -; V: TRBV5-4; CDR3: CASSSRTDEKLFF; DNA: TGTGCCAGCAGCTCCCGGACAGATGAAAAACTGTTTTTT
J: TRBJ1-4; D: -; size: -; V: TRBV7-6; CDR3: CASSLREGAKLFF; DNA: TGTGCCAGCAGCTTGAGGGAAGGGGCAAAACTGTTTTTT
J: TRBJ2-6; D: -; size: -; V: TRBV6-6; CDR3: CASSSGAQWANVLTF; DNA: TGTGCCAGCAGTTCAGGGGCGCAGTGGGCCAACGTCCTGACTTTC
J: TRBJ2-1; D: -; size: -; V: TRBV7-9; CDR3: CASSSVPSHHNEQFF; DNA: TGTGCCAGCAGCTCTGTTCCAAGCCATCACAATGAGCAGTTCTTC
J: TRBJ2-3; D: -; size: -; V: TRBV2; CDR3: CASSEMAYGTDTQYF; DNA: TGTGCCAGCAGTGAAATGGCCTATGGGACAGATACGCAGTATTTT
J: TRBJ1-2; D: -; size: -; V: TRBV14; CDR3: CASSQGSGLSYGYTF; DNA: TGTGCCAGCAGCCAAGGGTCAGGGCTCAGCTATGGCTACACCTTC
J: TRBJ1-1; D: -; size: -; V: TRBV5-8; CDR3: CASSLNIAFF; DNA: TGTGCCAGCAGCTTGAACATAGCTTTCTTT
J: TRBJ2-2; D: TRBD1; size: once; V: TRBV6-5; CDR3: CASSWSGGTGELFF; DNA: TGTGCCAGCAGTTGGTCAGGGGGTACCGGGGAGCTGTTTTTT
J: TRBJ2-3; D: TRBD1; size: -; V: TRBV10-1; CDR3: CASSAGQGSQYF; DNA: TGCGCCAGCAGTGCTGGACAGGGGTCGCAGTATTTT
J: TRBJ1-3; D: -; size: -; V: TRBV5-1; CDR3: CASSFTSGDGNTIYF; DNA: TGCGCCAGCAGCTTCACCTCAGGAGATGGAAACACCATATATTTT
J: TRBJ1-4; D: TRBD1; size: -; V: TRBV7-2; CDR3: CASSSPGQGVREKLFF; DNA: TGTGCCAGCAGCTCACCGGGACAGGGAGTCCGTGAAAAACTGTTTTTT
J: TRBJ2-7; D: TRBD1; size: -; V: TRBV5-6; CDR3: CASSHQGAYEQYF; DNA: TGTGCCAGCAGTCACCAGGGGGCCTACGAGCAGTACTTC
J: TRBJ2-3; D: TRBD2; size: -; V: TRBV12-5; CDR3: CASGARTSGNGDTQYF; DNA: TGTGCTAGTGGAGCGCGGACTAGCGGGAACGGAGATACGCAGTATTTT
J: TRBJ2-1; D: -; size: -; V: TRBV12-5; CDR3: CASGPLMAASRSEQFF; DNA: TGTGCTAGTGGTCCCCTGATGGCCGCCTCAAGGAGTGAGCAGTTCTTC
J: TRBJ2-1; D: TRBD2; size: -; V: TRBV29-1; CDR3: CSVAGLAGGFGEQFF; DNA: TGCAGCGTTGCAGGACTAGCGGGTGGCTTCGGTGAGCAGTTCTTC
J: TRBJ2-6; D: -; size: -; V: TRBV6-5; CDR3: CASSSPGASGANVLTF; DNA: TGTGCCAGCAGTTCTCCGGGAGCCAGTGGGGCCAACGTCCTGACTTTC
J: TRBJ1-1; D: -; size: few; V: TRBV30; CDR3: CAWIGRNTEAFF; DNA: TGTGCCTGGATCGGGAGGAACACTGAAGCTTTCTTT
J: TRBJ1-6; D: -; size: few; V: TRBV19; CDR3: CASSIGTQNSPLHF; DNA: TGTGCCAGTAGTATAGGGACACAGAATTCACCCCTCCACTTT
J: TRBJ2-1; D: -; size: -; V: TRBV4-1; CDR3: CASSQAIPVLNEQFF; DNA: TGCGCCAGCAGCCAAGCAATCCCTGTTCTCAATGAGCAGTTCTTC
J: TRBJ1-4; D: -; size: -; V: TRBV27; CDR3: CASSRVANEKLFF; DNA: TGTGCCAGCAGCAGGGTAGCTAATGAAAAACTGTTTTTT
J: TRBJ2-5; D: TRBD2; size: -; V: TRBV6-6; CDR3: CASRAGTSGMETQYF; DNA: TGTGCCAGCAGAGCCGGGACTAGCGGGATGGAGACCCAGTACTTC
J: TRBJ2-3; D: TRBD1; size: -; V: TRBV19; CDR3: CASSAPNRGRRDTQYF; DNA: TGTGCCAGTAGTGCACCGAACAGGGGGCGCCGAGATACGCAGTATTTT
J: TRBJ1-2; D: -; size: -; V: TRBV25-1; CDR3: CASSSGYGYTF; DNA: TGTGCCAGCAGTTCCGGGTATGGCTACACCTTC
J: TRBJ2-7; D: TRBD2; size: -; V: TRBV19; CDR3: CASSINIGRFYEQYF; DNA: TGTGCCAGTAGTATTAACATCGGGAGGTTCTACGAGCAGTACTTC
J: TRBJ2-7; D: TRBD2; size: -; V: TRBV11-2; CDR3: CASSFPTSGVYEQYF; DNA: TGTGCCAGCAGCTTCCCGACTAGCGGGGTCTACGAGCAGTACTTC
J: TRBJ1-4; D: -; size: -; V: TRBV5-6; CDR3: CASSFALGEKLFF; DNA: TGTGCCAGCAGCTTTGCACTGGGGGAAAAACTGTTTTTT
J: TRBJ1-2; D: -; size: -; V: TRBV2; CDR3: CASSDFHGNYGYTF; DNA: TGTGCCAGCAGTGATTTTCATGGCAACTATGGCTACACCTTC
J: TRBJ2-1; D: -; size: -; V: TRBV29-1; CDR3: CSVARGVYNEQFF; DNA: TGCAGCGTTGCCAGGGGTGTCTACAATGAGCAGTTCTTC
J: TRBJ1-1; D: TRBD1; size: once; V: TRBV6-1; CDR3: CASRSPGQGVGEAFF; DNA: TGTGCCAGCAGGAGCCCGGGACAGGGTGTCGGTGAAGCTTTCTTT
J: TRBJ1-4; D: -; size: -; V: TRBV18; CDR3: CASSPQGPGAEKLFF; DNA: TGTGCCAGCTCACCTCAGGGGCCTGGAGCGGAAAAACTGTTTTTT
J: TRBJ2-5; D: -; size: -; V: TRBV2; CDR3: CASMAWVSETQYF; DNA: TGTGCCAGCATGGCCTGGGTTTCGGAGACCCAGTACTTC
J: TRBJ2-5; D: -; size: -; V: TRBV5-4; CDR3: CASSFGAGTQETQYF; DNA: TGTGCCAGCAGCTTTGGTGCGGGGACCCAAGAGACCCAGTACTTC
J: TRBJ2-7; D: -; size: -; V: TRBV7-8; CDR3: CASSLEAQRLAEQYF; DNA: TGTGCCAGCAGCTTAGAAGCGCAGCGGCTCGCCGAGCAGTACTTC
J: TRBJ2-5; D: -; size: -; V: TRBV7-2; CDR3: CASSWGSGETQYF; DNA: TGTGCCAGCAGCTGGGGGTCCGGGGAGACCCAGTACTTC
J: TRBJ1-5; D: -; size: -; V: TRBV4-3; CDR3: CASSQDRGQPQHF; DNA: TGCGCCAGCAGCCAAGACAGGGGCCAGCCCCAGCATTTT
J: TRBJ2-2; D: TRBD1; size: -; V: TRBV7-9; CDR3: CASRVQGADTGELFF; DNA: TGTGCCAGCAGGGTACAGGGGGCGGACACCGGGGAGCTGTTTTTT
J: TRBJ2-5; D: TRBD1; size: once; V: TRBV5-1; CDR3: CASSPTGARETQYF; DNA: TGCGCCAGCAGCCCCACAGGGGCTAGGGAGACCCAGTACTTC
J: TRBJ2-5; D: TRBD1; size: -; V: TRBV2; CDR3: CASSLGTGGLSQYF; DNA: TGTGCCAGCAGTTTAGGGACAGGGGGCTTGTCCCAGTACTTC
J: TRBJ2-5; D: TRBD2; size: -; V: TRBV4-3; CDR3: CASSQNSGRGETQYF; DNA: TGCGCCAGCAGCCAAAACAGCGGGAGAGGCGAGACCCAGTACTTC
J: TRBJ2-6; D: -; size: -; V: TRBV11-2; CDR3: CAVGQSGANVLTF; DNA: TGTGCCGTGGGGCAGTCTGGGGCCAACGTCCTGACTTTC
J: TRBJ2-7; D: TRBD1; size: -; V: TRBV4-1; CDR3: CASSQEDRAKIPTYEQYF; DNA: TGCGCCAGCAGCCAAGAGGACAGGGCAAAGATTCCTACTTACGAGCAGTACTTC
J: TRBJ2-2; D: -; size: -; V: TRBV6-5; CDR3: CASSFTNTGELFF; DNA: TGTGCCAGCAGTTTCACTAACACCGGGGAGCTGTTTTTT
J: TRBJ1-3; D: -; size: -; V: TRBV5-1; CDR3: CASSEEGAGNTIYF; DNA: TGCGCCAGCAGCGAGGAAGGTGCTGGAAACACCATATATTTT
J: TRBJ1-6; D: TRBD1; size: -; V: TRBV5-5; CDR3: CASSSGTGISSYNSPLHF; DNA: TGTGCCAGCAGCTCCGGGACAGGGATAAGCTCCTATAATTCACCCCTCCACTTT
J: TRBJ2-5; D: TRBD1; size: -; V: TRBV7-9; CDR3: CASSFRQGRETQYF; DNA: TGTGCCAGCAGCTTCCGACAGGGAAGAGAGACCCAGTACTTC
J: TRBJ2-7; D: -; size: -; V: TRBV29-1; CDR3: CSGKRGPYEQYF; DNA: TGCAGCGGTAAACGGGGTCCCTACGAGCAGTACTTC
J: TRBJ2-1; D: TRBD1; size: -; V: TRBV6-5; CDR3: CASSSPGTGYNEQFF; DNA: TGTGCCAGCAGTTCCCCCGGGACAGGTTACAATGAGCAGTTCTTC
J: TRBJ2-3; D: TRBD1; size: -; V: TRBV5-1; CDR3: CASSLLGQASTDTQYF; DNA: TGCGCCAGCAGCCTACTGGGACAGGCCAGCACAGATACGCAGTATTTT
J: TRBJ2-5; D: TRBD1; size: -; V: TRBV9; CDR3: CASSVGSIDRGGETQYF; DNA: TGTGCCAGCAGCGTAGGTTCCATAGACAGGGGTGGTGAGACCCAGTACTTC
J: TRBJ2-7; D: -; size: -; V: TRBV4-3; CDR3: CASSQLAADSYEQYF; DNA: TGCGCCAGCAGCCAGCTTGCCGCAGACAGCTACGAGCAGTACTTC